This note documents a single T cell receptor (beta chain) sequence. The antigen is unknown. This specimen belongs to a study of T cell repertoires and Cas9 in healthy adults. The overall study: SpCas9-reactive CD4 and CD8 T cells were characterized for potency, cytotoxicity and lineage.

Whole-study findings and limits: SpCas9-reactive regulatory T cells reportedly mitigated SpCas9-reactive effector T cells in vitro.

Data came from immunoSEQ multiplex PCR; TCRdb stores just in-frame clones and leaves some out. Here the sample spans under 25,000 clones, over 85% being singletons. The CDR3 totals 14 residues. Deletions cut 0 bases from V and 0 bases from J, with 8 bases between. In germline, CDR1 is SQVTM, CDR2 ANQGSEA. Sequencing was done on a sample of CD4+ effector T cells (CD127+, CD25-, CD137-, CD154-) from PBMCs; culture status not recorded. This TCR came from a human donor in good health. This chain connects TRBV29-1 to TRBJ2-5, with D uncertain. For the CDR3, the DNA is TGCAGCGTTGAAGATTTCTCACACCAAGAGACCCAGTACTTC. Translation: CSVEDFSHQETQYF.